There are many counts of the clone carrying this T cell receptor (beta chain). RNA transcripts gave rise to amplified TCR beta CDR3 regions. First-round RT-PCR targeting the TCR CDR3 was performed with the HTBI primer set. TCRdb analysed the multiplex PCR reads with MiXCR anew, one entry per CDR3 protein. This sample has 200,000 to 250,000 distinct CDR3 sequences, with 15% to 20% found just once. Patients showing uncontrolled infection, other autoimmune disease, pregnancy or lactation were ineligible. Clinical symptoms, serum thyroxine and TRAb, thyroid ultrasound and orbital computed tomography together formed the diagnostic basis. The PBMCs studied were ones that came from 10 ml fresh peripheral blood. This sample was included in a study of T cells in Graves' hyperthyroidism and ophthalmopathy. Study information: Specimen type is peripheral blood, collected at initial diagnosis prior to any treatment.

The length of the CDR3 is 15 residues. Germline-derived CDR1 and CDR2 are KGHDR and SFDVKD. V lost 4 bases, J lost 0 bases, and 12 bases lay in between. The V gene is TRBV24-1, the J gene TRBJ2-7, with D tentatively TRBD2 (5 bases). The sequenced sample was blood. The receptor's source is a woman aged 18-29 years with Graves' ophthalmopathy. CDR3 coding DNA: TGTGCCACCAGTGAGTCCAGCGGTAGCTCCTACGAGCAGTACTTC. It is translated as CATSESSGSSYEQYF.